This T cell receptor (beta chain) was recorded in a study of blood T cell repertoires in COVID-19 (dated by TCRdb to about 2020). Study-level background: Samples from collaborators originated in the United States, Italy and Spain and spanned both the acute and convalescent phases of COVID-19. Samples were obtained from the ongoing ImmuneRACE study (first 160 participants) and from 1,000 to 1,500 subjects provided by 6 global collaborators. Deeply sampled blood TCRbeta repertoires from subjects exposed to, actively infected with, or recovered from COVID-19 were included in the dataset. Sample metadata almost always included a de-identified subject ID, COVID-19 status, age in years and sex. The material from the prospective study consisted of cDNA or gDNA derived from T cells, B-cell-depleted T cells, or PBMCs. The repertoires were made available in a free public database intended to serve as a resource for research on the immune response to SARS-CoV-2. Where available, HLA class I and class II types were obtained from metadata supplied by the sample provider rather than from assay-based typing. Paper-wide results and their limitations: The amount of clinical and demographic metadata varied by source and participant and was provided uncurated.

Another Seattle source contributed samples from volunteer blood donors who had recovered from COVID-19. Whole blood was collected in K2EDTA tubes by collaborating institutions according to the institutions' own protocols. For TCRbeta analysis, collaborators shipped samples as frozen whole blood, isolated PBMCs, or DNA extracted from either of those sample types. In the case of this clone: Its specific antigen is unknown. No base quality information exists; no much larger clone differs at one position.

The immunoSEQ Assay, a bias-controlled multiplex PCR, was used to amplify TCRbeta CDR3 regions from genomic DNA. As for how the authors treated the data: The number of nucleated cells in each sample was estimated by amplification of reference gene primers within the assay. Sequence reads were collapsed and filtered to measure the absolute abundance of every unique TCRbeta CDR3 rearrangement. For each sample, productive Simpson clonality was calculated by taking the square root of Simpson's diversity index across productive rearrangements. TCRdb retrieved this table from immuneACCESS and kept in-frame rearrangements only. Not all clones are present; in checked studies, unresolved V genes account for under half, and no reason is known for the remainder. V and J calls and clone size follow that table, whereas D and trimming were derived from the DNA. Recorded for this sample are approximately 150,000 clones; around four fifths of them occurred a single time. The leading ten clones occupy 10% to 15% of the sample.

The sequence was collected from a man between 70 and 80 years old who had recovered from COVID-19. The specimen was peripheral blood.

The CDR3 in this case is CASGASSGYVEQFF. The DNA sequence is as follows: TGTGCCAGCGGCGCCAGTAGCGGGTATGTTGAGCAGTTCTTC. Here the chain combines TRBV5-5 and TRBJ2-1, with 7 central nucleotides matching TRBD2. The cysteine opens and the phenylalanine closes a CDR3 of 14 amino acids. The only DNA kept is the CDR3, 42 bases in frame from the first base. CDR1 SGHKS and CDR2 YYEKEE are derived from the germline V gene (reference sequence). Compared with germline, V lacks 7 bases and J lacks 9 bases; bases without a gene match: 13.